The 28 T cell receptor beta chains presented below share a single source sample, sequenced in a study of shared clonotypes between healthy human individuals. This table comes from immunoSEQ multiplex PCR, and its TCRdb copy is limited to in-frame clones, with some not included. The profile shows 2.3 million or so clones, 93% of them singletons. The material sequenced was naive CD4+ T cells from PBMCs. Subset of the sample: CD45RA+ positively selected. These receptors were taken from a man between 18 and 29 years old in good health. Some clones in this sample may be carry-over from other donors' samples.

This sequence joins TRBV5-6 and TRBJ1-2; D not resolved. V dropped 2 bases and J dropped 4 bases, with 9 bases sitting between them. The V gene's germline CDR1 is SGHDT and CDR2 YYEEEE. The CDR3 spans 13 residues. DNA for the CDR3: TGTGCCAGCAGCTTCAAAGGCCTCTATGGCTACACCTTC. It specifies CASSFKGLYGYTF.

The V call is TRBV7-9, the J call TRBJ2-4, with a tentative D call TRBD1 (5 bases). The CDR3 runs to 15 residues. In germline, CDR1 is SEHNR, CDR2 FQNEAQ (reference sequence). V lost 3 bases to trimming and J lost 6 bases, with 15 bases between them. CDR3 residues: CASSLRQGATNIQYF. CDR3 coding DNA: TGTGCCAGCAGCTTGCGGCAGGGCGCGACAAACATTCAGTACTTC.

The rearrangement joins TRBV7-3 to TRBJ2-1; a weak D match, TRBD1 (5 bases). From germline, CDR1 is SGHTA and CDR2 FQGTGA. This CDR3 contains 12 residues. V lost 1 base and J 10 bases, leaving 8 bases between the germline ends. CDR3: CASSLKGAEQFF. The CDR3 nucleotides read TGTGCCAGCAGCTTAAAAGGGGCGGAGCAGTTCTTC.

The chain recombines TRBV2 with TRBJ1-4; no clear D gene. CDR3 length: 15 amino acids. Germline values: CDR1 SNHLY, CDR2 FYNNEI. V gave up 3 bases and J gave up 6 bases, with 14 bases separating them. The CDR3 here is CASSDDLVAYEKLFF. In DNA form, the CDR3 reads TGTGCCAGCAGTGATGATCTGGTAGCGTATGAAAAACTGTTTTTT.

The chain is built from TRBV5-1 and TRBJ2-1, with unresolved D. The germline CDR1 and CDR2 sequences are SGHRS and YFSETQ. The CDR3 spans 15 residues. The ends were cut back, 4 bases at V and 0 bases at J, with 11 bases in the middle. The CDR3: CASSPISSSYNEQFF. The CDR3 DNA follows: TGCGCCAGCAGCCCCATCTCGAGCTCCTACAATGAGCAGTTCTTC. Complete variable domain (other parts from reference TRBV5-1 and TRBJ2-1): KAGVTQTPRYLIKTRGQQVTLSCSPISGHRSVSWYQQTPGQGLQFLFEYFSETQRNKGNFPGRFSGRQFSNSRSEMNVSTLELGDSALYLCASSPISSSYNEQFFGPGTRLTVL.

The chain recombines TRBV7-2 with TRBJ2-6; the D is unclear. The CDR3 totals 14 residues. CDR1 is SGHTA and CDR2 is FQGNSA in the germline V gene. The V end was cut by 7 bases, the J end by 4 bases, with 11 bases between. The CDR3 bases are TGTGCCAGCAACTCTGCGGTAGGGGCCAACGTCCTGACTTTC. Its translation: CASNSAVGANVLTF.

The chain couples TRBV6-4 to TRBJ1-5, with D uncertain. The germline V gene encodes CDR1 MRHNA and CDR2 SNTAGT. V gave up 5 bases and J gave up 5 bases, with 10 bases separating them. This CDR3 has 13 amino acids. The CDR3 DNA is TGTGCCAGCAGTACCGATATGGATCAGCCCCAGCATTTT. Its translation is CASSTDMDQPQHF.

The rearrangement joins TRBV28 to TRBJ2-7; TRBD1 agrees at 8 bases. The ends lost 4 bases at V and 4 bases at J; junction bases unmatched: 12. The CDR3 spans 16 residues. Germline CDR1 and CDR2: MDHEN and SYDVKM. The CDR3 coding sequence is TGTGCCAGCAGTTCAACCGGGACAGGTCCGTGGTACGAGCAGTACTTC. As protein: CASSSTGTGPWYEQYF.

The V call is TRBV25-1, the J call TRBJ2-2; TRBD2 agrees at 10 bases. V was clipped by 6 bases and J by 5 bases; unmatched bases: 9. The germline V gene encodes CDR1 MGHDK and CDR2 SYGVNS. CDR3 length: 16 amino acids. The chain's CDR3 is CASRTGLAEITGELFF. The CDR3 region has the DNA TGTGCCAGCAGGACCGGACTAGCGGAAATTACCGGGGAGCTGTTTTTT.

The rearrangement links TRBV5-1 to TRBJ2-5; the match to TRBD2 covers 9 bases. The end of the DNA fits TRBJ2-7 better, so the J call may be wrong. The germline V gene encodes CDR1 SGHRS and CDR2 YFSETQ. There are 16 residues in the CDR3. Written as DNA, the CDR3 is TGCGCCAGCAGCTTAAGGGTTGGACTAGCGAGTTACGAGCAGTACTTC. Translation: CASSLRVGLASYEQYF.

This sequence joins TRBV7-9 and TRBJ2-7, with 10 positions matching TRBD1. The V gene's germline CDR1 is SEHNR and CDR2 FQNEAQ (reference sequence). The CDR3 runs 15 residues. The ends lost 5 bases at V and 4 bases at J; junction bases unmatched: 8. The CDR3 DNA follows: TGTGCCAGCAGCCGGGGACAGGGGTGGACATACGAGCAGTACTTC. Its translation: CASSRGQGWTYEQYF.

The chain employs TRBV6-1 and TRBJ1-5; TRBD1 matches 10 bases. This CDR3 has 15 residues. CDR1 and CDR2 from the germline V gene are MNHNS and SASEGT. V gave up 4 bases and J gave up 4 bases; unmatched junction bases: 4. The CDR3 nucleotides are TGTGCCAGCAGTGGAAGGGGACAGGGGAATCAGCCCCAGCATTTT. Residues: CASSGRGQGNQPQHF.

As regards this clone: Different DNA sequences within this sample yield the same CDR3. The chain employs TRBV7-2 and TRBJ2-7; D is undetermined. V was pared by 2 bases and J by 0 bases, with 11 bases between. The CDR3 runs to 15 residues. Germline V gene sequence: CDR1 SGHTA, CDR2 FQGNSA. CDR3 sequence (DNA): TGTGCCAGCAGCTTAACATCGGTGAGCTCCTACGAGCAGTACTTC. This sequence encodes CASSLTSVSSYEQYF.

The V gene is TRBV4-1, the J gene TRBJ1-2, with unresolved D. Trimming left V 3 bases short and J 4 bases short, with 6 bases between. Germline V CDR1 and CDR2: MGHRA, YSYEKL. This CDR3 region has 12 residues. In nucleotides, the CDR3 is TGCGCCAGCAGCCAGGGCCTCTATGGCTACACCTTC. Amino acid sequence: CASSQGLYGYTF.

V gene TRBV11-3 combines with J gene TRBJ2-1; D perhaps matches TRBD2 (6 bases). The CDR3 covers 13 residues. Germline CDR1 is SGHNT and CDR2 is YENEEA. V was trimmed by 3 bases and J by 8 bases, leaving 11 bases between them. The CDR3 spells CASSLPREDEQFF. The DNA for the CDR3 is TGTGCCAGCAGCTTGCCGCGGGAAGATGAGCAGTTCTTC.

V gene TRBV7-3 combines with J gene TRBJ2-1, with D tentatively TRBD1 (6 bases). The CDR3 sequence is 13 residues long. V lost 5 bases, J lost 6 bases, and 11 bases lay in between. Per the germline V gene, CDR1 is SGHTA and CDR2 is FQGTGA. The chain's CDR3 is CASSPTGFNEQFF. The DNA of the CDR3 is TGTGCCAGCAGCCCCACAGGGTTCAATGAGCAGTTCTTC.

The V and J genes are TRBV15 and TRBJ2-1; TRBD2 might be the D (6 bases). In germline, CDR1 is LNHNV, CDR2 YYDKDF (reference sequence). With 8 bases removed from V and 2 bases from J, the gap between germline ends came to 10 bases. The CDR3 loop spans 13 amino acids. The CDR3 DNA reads TGTGCCACCGGATCGGGAGCCTACAATGAGCAGTTCTTC. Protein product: CATGSGAYNEQFF.

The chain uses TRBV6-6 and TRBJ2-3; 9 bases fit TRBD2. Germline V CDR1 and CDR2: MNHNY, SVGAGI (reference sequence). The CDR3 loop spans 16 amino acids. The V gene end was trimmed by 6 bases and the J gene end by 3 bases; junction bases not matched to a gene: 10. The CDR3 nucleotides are TGTGCCAGCAGCAAGGCCCGCACTAGCGGGACAGATACGCAGTATTTT. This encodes CASSKARTSGTDTQYF.

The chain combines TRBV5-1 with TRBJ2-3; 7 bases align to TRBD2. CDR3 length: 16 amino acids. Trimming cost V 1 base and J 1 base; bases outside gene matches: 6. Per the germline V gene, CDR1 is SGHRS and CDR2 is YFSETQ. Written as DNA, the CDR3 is TGCGCCAGCAGCTTGAAGGCTCTAGCGGGCACAGATACGCAGTATTTT. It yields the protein CASSLKALAGTDTQYF.

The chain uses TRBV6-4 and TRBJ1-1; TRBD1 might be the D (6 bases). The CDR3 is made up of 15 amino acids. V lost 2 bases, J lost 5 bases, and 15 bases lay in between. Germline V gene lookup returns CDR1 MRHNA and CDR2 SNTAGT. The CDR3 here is CASSDGTGKRTEAFF. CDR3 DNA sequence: TGTGCCAGCAGTGACGGTACAGGGAAGAGGACTGAAGCTTTCTTT.

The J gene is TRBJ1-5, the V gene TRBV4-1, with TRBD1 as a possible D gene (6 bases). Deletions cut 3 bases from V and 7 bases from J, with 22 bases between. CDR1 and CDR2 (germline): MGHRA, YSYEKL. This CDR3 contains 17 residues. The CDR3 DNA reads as TGCGCCAGCAGCCAGGGCGCCACAGGGAGGGTAGGACAGCCCCAGCATTTT. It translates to CASSQGATGRVGQPQHF.

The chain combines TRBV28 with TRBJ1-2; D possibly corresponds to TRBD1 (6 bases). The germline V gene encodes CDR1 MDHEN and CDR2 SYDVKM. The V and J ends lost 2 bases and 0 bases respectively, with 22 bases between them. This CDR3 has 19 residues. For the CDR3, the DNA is TGTGCCAGCAGTTTAACCGCCGGGCAGGGGAGTTTTGCTAACTATGGCTACACCTTC. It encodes CASSLTAGQGSFANYGYTF.

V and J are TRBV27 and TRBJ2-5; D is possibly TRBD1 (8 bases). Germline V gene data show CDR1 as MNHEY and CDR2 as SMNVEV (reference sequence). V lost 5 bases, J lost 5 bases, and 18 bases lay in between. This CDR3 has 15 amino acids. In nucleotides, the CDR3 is TGTGCCAGCAGTCCTCGACAGGGGAGGGTGGAGACCCAGTACTTC. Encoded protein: CASSPRQGRVETQYF.

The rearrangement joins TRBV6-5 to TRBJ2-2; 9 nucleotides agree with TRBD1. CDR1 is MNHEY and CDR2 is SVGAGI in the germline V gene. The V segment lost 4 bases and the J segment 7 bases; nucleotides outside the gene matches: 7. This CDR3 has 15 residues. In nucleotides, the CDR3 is TGTGCCAGCAGTTCGGGACAGGGTACGGTCGGGGAGCTGTTTTTT. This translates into CASSSGQGTVGELFF.

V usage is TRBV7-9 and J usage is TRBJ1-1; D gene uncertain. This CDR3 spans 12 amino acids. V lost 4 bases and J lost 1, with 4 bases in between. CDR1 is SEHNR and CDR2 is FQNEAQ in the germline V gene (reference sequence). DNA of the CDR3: TGTGCCAGCAGCTCATGGAACACTGAAGCTTTCTTT. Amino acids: CASSSWNTEAFF.

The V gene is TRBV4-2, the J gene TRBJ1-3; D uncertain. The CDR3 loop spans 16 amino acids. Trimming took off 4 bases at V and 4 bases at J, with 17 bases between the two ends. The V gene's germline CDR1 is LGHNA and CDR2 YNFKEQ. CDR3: CASSPPHSEKGNTIYF. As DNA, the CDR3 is TGTGCCAGCAGCCCCCCCCATTCAGAGAAAGGAAACACCATATATTTT.

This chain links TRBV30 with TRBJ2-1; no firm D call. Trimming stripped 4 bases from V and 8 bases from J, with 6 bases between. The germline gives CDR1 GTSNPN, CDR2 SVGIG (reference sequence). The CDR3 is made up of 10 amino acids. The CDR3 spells CAWKVYEQFF. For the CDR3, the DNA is TGTGCCTGGAAGGTTTATGAGCAGTTCTTC.

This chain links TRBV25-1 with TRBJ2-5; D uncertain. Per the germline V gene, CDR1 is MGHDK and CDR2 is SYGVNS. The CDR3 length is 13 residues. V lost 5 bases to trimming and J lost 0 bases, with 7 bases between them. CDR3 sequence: CASSPRNQETQYF. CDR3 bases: TGTGCCAGCAGTCCCCGGAACCAAGAGACCCAGTACTTC.